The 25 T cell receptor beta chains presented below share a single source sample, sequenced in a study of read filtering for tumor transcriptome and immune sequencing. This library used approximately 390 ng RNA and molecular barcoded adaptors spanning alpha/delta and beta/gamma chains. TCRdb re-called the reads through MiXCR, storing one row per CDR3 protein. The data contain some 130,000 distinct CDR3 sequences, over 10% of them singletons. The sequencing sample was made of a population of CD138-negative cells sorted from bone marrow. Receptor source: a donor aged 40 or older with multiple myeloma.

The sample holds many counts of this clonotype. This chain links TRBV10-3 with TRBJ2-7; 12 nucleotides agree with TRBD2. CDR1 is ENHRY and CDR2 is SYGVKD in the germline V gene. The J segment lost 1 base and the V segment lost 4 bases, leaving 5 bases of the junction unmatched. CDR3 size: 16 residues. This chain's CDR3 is CAISAVLAGGSYEQYF. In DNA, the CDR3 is TGTGCCATCAGTGCCGTACTAGCGGGGGGTTCCTACGAGCAGTACTTC.

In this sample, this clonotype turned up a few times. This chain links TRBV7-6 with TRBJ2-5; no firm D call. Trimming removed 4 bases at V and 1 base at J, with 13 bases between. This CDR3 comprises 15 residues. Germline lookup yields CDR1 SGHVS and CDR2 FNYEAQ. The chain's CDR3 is CASSSEVGPQETQYF. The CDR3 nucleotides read TGTGCCAGCAGCTCAGAGGTCGGGCCCCAAGAGACCCAGTACTTC. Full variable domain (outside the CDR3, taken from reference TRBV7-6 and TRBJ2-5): GAGVSQSPRYKVTKRGQDVALRCDPISGHVSLYWYRQALGQGPEFLTYFNYEAQQDKSGLPNDRFSAERPEGSISTLTIQRTEQRDSAMYRCASSSEVGPQETQYFGPGTRLLVL.

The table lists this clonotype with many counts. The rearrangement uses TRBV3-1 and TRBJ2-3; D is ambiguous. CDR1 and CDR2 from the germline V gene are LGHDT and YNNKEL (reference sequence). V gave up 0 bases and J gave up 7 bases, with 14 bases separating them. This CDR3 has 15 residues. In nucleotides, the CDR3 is TGTGCCAGCAGCCAAGATCGCTGGGCCAGAAATACGCAGTATTTT. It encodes CASSQDRWARNTQYF.

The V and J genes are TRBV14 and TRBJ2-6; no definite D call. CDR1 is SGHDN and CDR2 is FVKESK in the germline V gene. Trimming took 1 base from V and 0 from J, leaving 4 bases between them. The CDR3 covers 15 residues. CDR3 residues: CASSQGVSGANVLTF. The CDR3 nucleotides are TGTGCCAGCAGCCAAGGCGTCTCTGGGGCCAACGTCCTGACTTTC.

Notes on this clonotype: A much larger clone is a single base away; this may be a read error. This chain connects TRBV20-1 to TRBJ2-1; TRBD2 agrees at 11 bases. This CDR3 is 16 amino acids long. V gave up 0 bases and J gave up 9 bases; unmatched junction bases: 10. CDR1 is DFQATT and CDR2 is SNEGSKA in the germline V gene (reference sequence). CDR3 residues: CSARDLTSGGSPEQFF. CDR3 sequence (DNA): TGCAGTGCTAGAGACCTCACTAGCGGGGGTAGCCCTGAGCAGTTCTTC.

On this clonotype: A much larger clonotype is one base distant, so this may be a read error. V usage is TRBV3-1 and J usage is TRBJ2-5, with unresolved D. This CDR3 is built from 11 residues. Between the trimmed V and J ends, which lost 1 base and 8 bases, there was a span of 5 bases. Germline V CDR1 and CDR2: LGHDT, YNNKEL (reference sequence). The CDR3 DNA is TGTGCCAGCAGCCAAGTGTGTACCCAGTACTTC. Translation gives CASSQVCTQYF.

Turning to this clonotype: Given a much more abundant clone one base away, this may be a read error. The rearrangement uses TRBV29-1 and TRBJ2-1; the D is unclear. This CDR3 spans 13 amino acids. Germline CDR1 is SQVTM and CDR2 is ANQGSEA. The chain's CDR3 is CRVVVGSYNEQFF. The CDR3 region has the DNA TGCAGGGTAGTGGTAGGGTCCTACAATGAGCAGTTCTTC.

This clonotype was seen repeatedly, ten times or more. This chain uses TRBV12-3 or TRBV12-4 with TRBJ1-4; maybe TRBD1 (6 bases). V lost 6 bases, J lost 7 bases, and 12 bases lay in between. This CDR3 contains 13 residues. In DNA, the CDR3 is TGTGCCAGCAGGGCAGGGGATGGTGAAAAACTGTTTTTT. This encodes CASRAGDGEKLFF.

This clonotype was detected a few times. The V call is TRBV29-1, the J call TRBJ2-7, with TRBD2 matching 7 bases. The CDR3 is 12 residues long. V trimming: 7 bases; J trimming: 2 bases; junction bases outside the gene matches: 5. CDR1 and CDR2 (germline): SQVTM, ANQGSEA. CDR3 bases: TGCAGCGCCGTGCGGGAGACCTACGAGCAGTACTTC. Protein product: CSAVRETYEQYF.

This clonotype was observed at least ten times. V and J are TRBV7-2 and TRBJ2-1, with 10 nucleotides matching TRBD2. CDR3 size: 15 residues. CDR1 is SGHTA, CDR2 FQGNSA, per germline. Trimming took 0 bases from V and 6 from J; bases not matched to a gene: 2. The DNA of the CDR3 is TGTGCCAGCAGCTTAGCACTAGCGGGAAGCAATGAGCAGTTCTTC. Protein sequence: CASSLALAGSNEQFF.

Here the CDR3 reads CASSPTLAAGRNNEQFF. The CDR3 bases are TGTGCCAGCAGCCCGACCTTAGCGGCCGGACGTAACAATGAGCAGTTCTTC. The chain combines TRBV11-2 with TRBJ2-1, with TRBD2 as a possible D gene (6 bases). Germline V gene data show CDR1 as SGHAT and CDR2 as FQNNGV. V was clipped by 5 bases and J by 5 bases, with 22 bases between them. CDR3 length: 17 amino acids.

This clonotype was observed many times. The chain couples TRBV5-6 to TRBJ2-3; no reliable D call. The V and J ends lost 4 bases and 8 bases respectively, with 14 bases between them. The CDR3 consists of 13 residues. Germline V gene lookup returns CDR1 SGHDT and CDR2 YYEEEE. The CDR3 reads CASSPRLSGTQYF. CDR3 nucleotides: TGTGCCAGCAGCCCACGACTCTCCGGTACGCAGTATTTT.

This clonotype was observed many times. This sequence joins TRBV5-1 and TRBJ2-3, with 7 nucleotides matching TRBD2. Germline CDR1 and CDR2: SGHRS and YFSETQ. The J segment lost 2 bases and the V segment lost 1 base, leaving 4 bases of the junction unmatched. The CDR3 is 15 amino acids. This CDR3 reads CASSLIAGHTDTQYF. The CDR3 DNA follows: TGCGCCAGCAGCTTGATAGCGGGCCACACAGATACGCAGTATTTT. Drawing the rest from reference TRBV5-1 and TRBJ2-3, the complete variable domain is KAGVTQTPRYLIKTRGQQVTLSCSPISGHRSVSWYQQTPGQGLQFLFEYFSETQRNKGNFPGRFSGRQFSNSRSEMNVSTLELGDSALYLCASSLIAGHTDTQYFGPGTRLTVL.

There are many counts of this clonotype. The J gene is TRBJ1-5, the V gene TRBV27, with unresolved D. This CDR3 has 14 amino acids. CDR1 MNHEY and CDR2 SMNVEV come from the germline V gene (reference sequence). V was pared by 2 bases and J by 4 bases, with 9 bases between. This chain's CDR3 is CASSLQRKNQPQHF. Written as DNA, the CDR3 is TGTGCCAGCAGTTTACAACGGAAAAATCAGCCCCAGCATTTT.

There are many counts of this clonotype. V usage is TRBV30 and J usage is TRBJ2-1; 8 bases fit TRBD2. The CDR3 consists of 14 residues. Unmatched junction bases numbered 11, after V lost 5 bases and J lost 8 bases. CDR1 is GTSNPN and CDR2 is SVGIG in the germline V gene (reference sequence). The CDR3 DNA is TGTGCCTGGTCTGTGGGTCTAGCGGGCGATGAGCAGTTCTTC. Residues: CAWSVGLAGDEQFF.

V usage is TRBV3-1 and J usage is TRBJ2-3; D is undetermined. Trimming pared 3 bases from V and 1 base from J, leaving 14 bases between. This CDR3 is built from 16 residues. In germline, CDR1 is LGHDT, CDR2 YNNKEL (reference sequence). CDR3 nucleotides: TGTGCCAGCAGCCACTTGGTGGAGCCCCGCACAGATACGCAGTATTTT. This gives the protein CASSHLVEPRTDTQYF.

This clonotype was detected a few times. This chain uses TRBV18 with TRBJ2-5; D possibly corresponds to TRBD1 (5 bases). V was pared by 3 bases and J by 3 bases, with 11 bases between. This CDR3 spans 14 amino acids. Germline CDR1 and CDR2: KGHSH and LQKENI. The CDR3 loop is CASSPLDTKETQYF. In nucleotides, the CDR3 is TGTGCCAGCTCACCCTTGGACACTAAAGAGACCCAGTACTTC.

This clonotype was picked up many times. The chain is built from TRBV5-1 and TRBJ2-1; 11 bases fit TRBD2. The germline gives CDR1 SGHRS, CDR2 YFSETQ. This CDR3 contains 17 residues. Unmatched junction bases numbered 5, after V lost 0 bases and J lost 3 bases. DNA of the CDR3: TGCGCCAGCAGCTTGGTTCCGACTAGCGGGGACTACAATGAGCAGTTCTTC. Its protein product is CASSLVPTSGDYNEQFF. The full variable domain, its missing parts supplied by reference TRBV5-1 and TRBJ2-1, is KAGVTQTPRYLIKTRGQQVTLSCSPISGHRSVSWYQQTPGQGLQFLFEYFSETQRNKGNFPGRFSGRQFSNSRSEMNVSTLELGDSALYLCASSLVPTSGDYNEQFFGPGTRLTVL.

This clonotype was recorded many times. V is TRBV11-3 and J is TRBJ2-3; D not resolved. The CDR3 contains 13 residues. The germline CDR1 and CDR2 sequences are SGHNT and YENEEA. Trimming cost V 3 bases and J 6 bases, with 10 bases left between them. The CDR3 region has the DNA TGTGCCAGCAGCTTGGACGAACGGGATACGCAGTATTTT. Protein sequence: CASSLDERDTQYF.

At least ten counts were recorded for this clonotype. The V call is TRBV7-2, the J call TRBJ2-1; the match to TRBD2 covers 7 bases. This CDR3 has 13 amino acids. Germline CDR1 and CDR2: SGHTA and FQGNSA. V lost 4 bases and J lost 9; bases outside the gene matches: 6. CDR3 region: CASSSPASGEQFF. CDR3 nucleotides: TGTGCCAGCAGCTCCCCCGCTAGCGGTGAGCAGTTCTTC. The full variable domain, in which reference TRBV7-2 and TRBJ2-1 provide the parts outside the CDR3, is GAGVSQSPSNKVTEKGKDVELRCDPISGHTALYWYRQSLGQGLEFLIYFQGNSAPDKSGLPSDRFSAERTGGSVSTLTIQRTQQEDSAVYLCASSSPASGEQFFGPGTRLTVL.

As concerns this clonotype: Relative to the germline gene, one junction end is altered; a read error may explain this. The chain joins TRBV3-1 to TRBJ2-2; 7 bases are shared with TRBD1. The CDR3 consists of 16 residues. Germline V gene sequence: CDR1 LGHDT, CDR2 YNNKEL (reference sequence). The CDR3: CSSSTRQGPNTGELFF. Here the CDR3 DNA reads TGTTCCAGCAGCACCCGACAGGGACCGAACACCGGGGAGCTGTTTTTT.

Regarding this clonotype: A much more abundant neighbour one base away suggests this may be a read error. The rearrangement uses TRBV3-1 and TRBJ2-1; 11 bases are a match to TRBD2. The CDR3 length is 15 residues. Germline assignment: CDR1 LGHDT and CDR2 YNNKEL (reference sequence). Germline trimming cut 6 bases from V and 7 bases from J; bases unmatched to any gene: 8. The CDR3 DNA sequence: TGTGCCAGCAGTAGACTAGCGGGGAGGCGTAATGAGCAGTTCTTC. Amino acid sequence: CASSRLAGRRNEQFF.

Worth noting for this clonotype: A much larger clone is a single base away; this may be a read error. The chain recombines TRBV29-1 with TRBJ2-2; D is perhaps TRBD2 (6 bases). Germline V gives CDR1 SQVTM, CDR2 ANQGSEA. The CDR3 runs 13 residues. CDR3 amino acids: CSATQRHTGGLFF. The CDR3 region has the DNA TGCAGCGCGACCCAACGACATACCGGGGGGCTGTTTTTT.

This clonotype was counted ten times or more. The CDR3 DNA reads as TGTGCCAGCAGTTTAGAGCTGTTTACAGCCTATGGCTACACCTTC. This gives the protein CASSLELFTAYGYTF. The chain employs TRBV12-3 or TRBV12-4 and TRBJ1-2, with D uncertain. The CDR3 is 15 residues long. V gave up 1 base and J gave up 4 bases, with 13 bases separating them.

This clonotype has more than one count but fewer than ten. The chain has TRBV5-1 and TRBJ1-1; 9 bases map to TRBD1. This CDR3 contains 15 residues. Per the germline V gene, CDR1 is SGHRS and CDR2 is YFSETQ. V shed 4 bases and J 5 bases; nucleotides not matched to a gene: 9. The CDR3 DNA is TGCGCCAGCAGCCCTACGGGACAGGGAAAGACTGAAGCTTTCTTT. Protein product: CASSPTGQGKTEAFF.